This TCR beta chain was obtained from a study of cytomegalovirus exposure and HLA in healthy donors (dated by TCRdb to between 2016 and 2019). In the study overall: An earlier analysis of several hundred of the donors reported roughly 300 Gb of sequence data and some 100 million unique TCR beta sequences from around 200 million T cells. An early release that covered roughly 600 HLA-typed donors contained approximately 300 gigabases of sequencing data and tens of millions of unique TCR sequences. Of the 398 genotyped donors, roughly 80% fell in the genetic ancestry cluster associated with self-reported Caucasian donors. The study aimed to test whether cataloging public T cell receptors could reveal signatures of past pathogen exposure. The T cell repertoires of around 730 subjects were profiled by immunosequencing and related to cytomegalovirus serostatus. Along with the approximately 620-subject first cohort, a separate validation cohort of over a hundred different subjects was used. To predict cytomegalovirus infection status, the study brought together high-throughput TCR immunosequencing, statistical association of individual TCRs with disease status, and machine learning. In a later analysis, previously published TCR beta repertoires from 666 donors were re-analyzed and high-resolution HLA genotyping was added so that TCR occurrence patterns could be studied. Rather than using new phenotypic data, the later analysis identified candidate immune exposures from TCR beta sequences and from how often those sequences occurred across donors. To decide whether each TCR beta V gene segment behaved as functional or pseudogenic, an earlier analysis of nearly 600 of the donors relied on high-throughput TCR beta sequencing. Donor age, sex, ethnicity and CMV serostatus were collected together with the repertoire data. In a later genetic analysis, genome-wide SNP genotypes for about 60% of the 666 donors were used, and that subset was treated as a discovery cohort. All discovery cohort repertoires had been generated on a single sequencing platform. Both class I and class II loci were covered by HLA typing, at four-digit resolution. The number of typed donors differed by locus: about 629-630 for A, B, C, DRB1 and DQB1; about 520 for DQA1; approximately 600 for DPA1; and around 470 for DPB1. Four to six DR-DQ haplotypes were handled as single units for association and clustering, since linkage in the cohort was strong. Across approximately 400 genotyped donors of the cohort, an average of roughly 200,000 unique TCR beta nucleotide sequences per donor were sequenced, and approximately 19% of those sequences were non-productive. General study outcomes and caveats: Most CMV-associated TCR beta chains appeared to be HLA-restricted in a later analysis, and the HLA associations seemed to be driven largely by CMV exposure. According to a later analysis, parvovirus B19, influenza, CMV and Epstein-Barr virus appeared linked to several top co-occurrence clusters. In vitro tests confirmed that a few of the cytomegalovirus-associated TCR beta chains recognize cytomegalovirus antigens. CMV serostatus was the only immune exposure information available for the cohort. A further reported finding was that TCR beta sequences accurately predicted the HLA-A and HLA-B alleles for most subjects in the first cohort. While some public TCRs were present in many individuals, most TCR sequences turned up only very rarely across donors. V-gene and J-gene trimming of TCR beta chains was associated with a missense DCLRE1C variant in a later genetic analysis, and the association was replicated in an independent cohort. A cluster of highly shared sequence variants was judged likely to be a technical artifact of the sequencing pipeline. Specific HLA alleles were associated with around 18,000 TCR beta sequences at a false discovery rate of 0.05 in a later analysis. A later analysis found that TCR association rates varied across HLA loci, with DRB1 alleles showing the most associated TCRs and HLA-C alleles the fewest. Strong co-occurrence of HLA alleles, especially DR and DQ, made assigning TCR associations to individual alleles difficult. Sequencing depth was assumed to be roughly uniform across donors in the presence/absence analyses, though that assumption may not hold. In this cohort, only TCR beta chains were sequenced, and detectable features were limited by the absence of alpha or paired-chain data. Because counts were too low, roughly 18 rarely observed V segments, including chromosome 9 orphons, were left out of the earlier analysis of approximately 580 of the donors. Because some donors lacked HLA typing at each locus, the association tests relied only on the typed subset. The classifier was reported to diagnose cytomegalovirus status with high specificity and sensitivity in both the original cohort and the validation cohort. Broadly in line with IMGT annotations, most TCR beta V segments showed up in productive rearrangements about 87% or about 30% of the time in an earlier analysis of 587 of the donors. In a later genetic analysis, fewer N-insertions in productive TCRs were reported among donors in an Asian-associated ancestry cluster than the roughly 640-donor mean. The authors suggested that the approach could potentially be extended to other disease states and immunological phenotypes. Some IMGT-functional V segments, including TRBV6-2 and TRBV6-3, could not be told apart with the 87-base-pair reads, so those segments were excluded. A later analysis found that HLA-associated TCR beta chains were more clonally expanded and had lower generation probabilities than equally common non-associated chains. The study listed 164 TCR beta chains as associated with cytomegalovirus. Correlated functional status among segregating V segments might be attributable to linkage disequilibrium, but an unknown experimental factor could not be ruled out.

A few counts support this clone. Its antigen is currently not known. Base qualities are not at hand, and no much larger clone is one base apart. Libraries were built with the immunoSEQ multiplex PCR assay. For the multiplex PCR, a mixture combining 60 forward primers for TCR Vbeta segments and 13 reverse primers for TCR Jbeta segments was used. The CDR3 region of rearranged TCR beta genes was amplified from genomic DNA by a multiplex PCR assay. On the Illumina HiSeq System, the amplified TCR beta libraries were sequenced as 87-base-pair reads. From the authors' description of their analysis: Across the roughly 670 repertoires, a later analysis counted 75 million to 90 million unique TCR beta chains, 9 million to 14 million of which were shared by at least two donors. Raw reads were error-corrected and collapsed into unique sequences by a nearest-neighbor algorithm in which closely related sequences were merged to remove PCR and sequencing errors. CDR3 sequences were aligned to IMGT reference sequences to assign V, D and J gene segments. For a sequence to be retained, a match of at least six nucleotides was required to both a V gene segment and a J gene segment. Rearrangements were classified as productive when the CDR3 lacked stop codons and remained in frame with V and J, and all other rearrangements were classified as non-productive. CDR3 was defined by IMGT convention, running from the second conserved V-encoded cysteine to the conserved J-encoded phenylalanine. The earlier analysis of about 530 of the donors excluded any sequence lacking an unambiguous match to a single V gene segment. In an earlier analysis of 587 of the donors, a V segment was called functional when productive rearrangements were above 56.7%, and segregating when the standard deviation between donors exceeded 5%. A statistical classification framework was built for diagnosing cytomegalovirus status from the catalog of TCR beta chain sequences. In a later analysis, V and J genes were assigned by comparing TCR nucleotide sequences against IMGT/GENE-DB human TR gene sequences. In a later analysis, CDR3 sequences and most-parsimonious VDJ recombination scenarios were assigned using the TCRdist pipeline. In a later analysis, each TCR beta chain was defined by its CDR3 amino acid sequence together with its V-gene family, and reads without a unique V-gene family were excluded. As a way to deal with suspected cross-contamination and a sequencing artifact, a later analysis dropped 640 or so nucleotide sequences that were highly shared and had low generation probability. For each public chain, a later analysis derived a clonal expansion index from normalized ranks of inferred template counts within each repertoire. Generation probabilities in a later analysis came from a VDJ recombination model fitted to out-of-frame rearrangements, and those results were checked against IGoR. A later analysis scored TCR-TCR, TCR-HLA and TCR-CMV co-occurrence with hypergeometric tests, applying a repertoire-size bias correction to TCR pairs. To estimate false discovery rates, a later analysis permuted the HLA or CMV assignments 20 times. In a later analysis, co-occurring TCRs were grouped with DBSCAN, and TCRdist sequence similarity was added when clustering was performed within HLA-allele-positive subsets. For co-occurrence clustering, repertoires with fewer than 30,000 or more than 120,000 public chains were excluded, along with several repertoires with anomalous nucleotide sharing. TCRdb retrieved this table from immuneACCESS and kept in-frame rearrangements only. Not all clones are present; in checked studies, unresolved V genes account for under half, and no reason is known for the remainder. V, J and clone size reflect that table, while D and trimming were determined from the DNA. Here the sample has about 97,000 clones; about 85% occur a single time. The top ten hold under 5% of the sample.

In total, over 600 healthy bone marrow donors made up the cohort. At the time of sampling, all cohort members were nominally healthy, though unrecorded immune exposures were likely present. The donor tested CMV seronegative, placing the donor among the 352 seronegative members of the cohort. Each donor provided a peripheral blood sample, and peripheral blood mononuclear cells were used for TCR beta sequencing. Genomic DNA extraction from the blood cell samples was performed with the Qiagen DNeasy Blood Extraction Kit. CDR1 SGHRS and CDR2 YFSETQ are derived from the germline V gene. From the cysteine through the phenylalanine, the CDR3 covers 15 amino acids. The read is trimmed to its CDR3 DNA, 45 bases read in frame from base 1. V is pared back by 0 bases and J by 5 bases, with 14 bases lying between the germline termini.

The chain joins TRBV5-1 to TRBJ1-1; a confident D gene designation cannot be given. Input material: PBMCs. The TCR was taken from a man aged 25-45 years in good health and CMV-seronegative. This receptor carries the CDR3 CASSLEGGPGTEAFF. The DNA sequence reads TGCGCCAGCAGCTTGGAGGGCGGGCCGGGGACTGAAGCTTTCTTT.